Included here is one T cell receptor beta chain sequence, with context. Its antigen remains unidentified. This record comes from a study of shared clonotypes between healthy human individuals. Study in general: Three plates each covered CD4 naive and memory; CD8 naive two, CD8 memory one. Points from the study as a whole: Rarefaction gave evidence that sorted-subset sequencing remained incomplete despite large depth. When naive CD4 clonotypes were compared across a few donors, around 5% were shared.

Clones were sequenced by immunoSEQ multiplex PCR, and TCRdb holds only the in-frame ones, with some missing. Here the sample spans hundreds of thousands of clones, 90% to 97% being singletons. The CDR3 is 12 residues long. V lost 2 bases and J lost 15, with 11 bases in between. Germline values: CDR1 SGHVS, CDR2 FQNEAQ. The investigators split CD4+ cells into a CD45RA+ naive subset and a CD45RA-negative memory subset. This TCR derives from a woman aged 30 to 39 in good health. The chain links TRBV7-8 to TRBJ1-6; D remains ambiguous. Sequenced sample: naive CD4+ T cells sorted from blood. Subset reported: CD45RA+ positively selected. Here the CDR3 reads CASSLPQNDLHF. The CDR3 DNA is TGTGCCAGCAGCTTACCCCAGAATGACCTCCACTTT.